The clone carrying this T cell receptor beta chain was detected only a few times. The data originate from a study of early T cells in non-severe SARS-CoV-2 infection. The CDR3 totals 16 residues. V was pared by 5 bases and J by 0 bases, with 16 bases between. CDR1 is DFQATT, CDR2 SNEGSKA, per germline (reference sequence). TCRdb independently ran MiXCR on the 5' RACE reads; one entry per CDR3 protein. This sample yields about 120,000 distinct CDR3 sequences, of which around an eighth are seen a single time; 3.5% to 4% belongs to the top ten. This chain connects TRBV20-1 to TRBJ1-4; a possible D gene is TRBD1 (5 bases). This TCR was recovered from an adult who was a healthcare worker with PCR-confirmed SARS-CoV-2 infection or an uninfected control (not recorded which). The material was whole blood, obtained at baseline. The CDR3 DNA sequence: TGCAGTGCTTCCAGATTGAGGGGAGCAACTAATGAAAAACTGTTTTTT. Its translation is CSASRLRGATNEKLFF.